These T cell receptor beta chains were read from a single sample in a study of vaccination and CD4 T cells after COVID-19. Using its own MiXCR run on the PCR reads, TCRdb lists one record per CDR3 protein. The repertoire holds some 21,000 distinct CDR3 sequences, with 46% as singletons. Antigens of these TCRs are unknown. The sequenced sample was CD4+ T cells from blood, cultured in vitro, obtained about 7 months after SARS-CoV-2 vaccination. The receptors here all came from a human donor who had recovered from COVID-19. The CDR3 runs from the conserved cysteine through the conserved F or W. Fields, in order: D gene, V gene, CDR3 length, J gene, clone size, CDR3 protein, CDR3 DNA. The D gene is left open where the match is weak. The size field is filled for only some rows; it gives once, few, many or a size class.

d_gene: .
v_gene: TRBV6-1
len: 14
j_gene: TRBJ1-1
abundance: .
CDR3aa: CASSELGGRTEAFF
CDR3nt: TGTGCCAGCAGTGAACTGGGGGGGAGGACTGAAGCTTTCTTT

d_gene: .
v_gene: TRBV20-1
len: 12
j_gene: TRBJ2-5
abundance: .
CDR3aa: CSASLYQETQYF
CDR3nt: TGCAGTGCTAGTCTCTACCAAGAGACCCAGTACTTC

d_gene: .
v_gene: TRBV10-2
len: 14
j_gene: TRBJ2-3
abundance: .
CDR3aa: CASSEGTSTDTQYF
CDR3nt: TGCGCCAGCAGTGAAGGAACTAGCACAGATACGCAGTATTTT

d_gene: .
v_gene: TRBV5-1
len: 14
j_gene: TRBJ2-7
abundance: .
CDR3aa: CASSLAVVSYEQYF
CDR3nt: TGCGCCAGCAGCTTGGCGGTAGTCAGCTACGAGCAGTACTTC

d_gene: .
v_gene: TRBV15
len: 16
j_gene: TRBJ2-2
abundance: .
CDR3aa: CATSRDQGGGTGELFF
CDR3nt: TGTGCCACCAGCAGAGATCAGGGGGGGGGCACCGGGGAGCTGTTTTTT

d_gene: TRBD1
v_gene: TRBV7-9
len: 14
j_gene: TRBJ1-2
abundance: few
CDR3aa: CASSSTGGEVGYTF
CDR3nt: TGTGCCAGCAGCTCCACAGGGGGCGAGGTTGGCTACACCTTC

d_gene: TRBD1
v_gene: TRBV24-1
len: 17
j_gene: TRBJ2-5
abundance: .
CDR3aa: CATSAPSRTGGVETQYF
CDR3nt: TGTGCCACCAGTGCCCCCTCCCGGACAGGGGGCGTAGAGACCCAGTACTTC

d_gene: .
v_gene: TRBV7-8
len: 16
j_gene: TRBJ2-7
abundance: .
CDR3aa: CASSRRGLAVSYEQYF
CDR3nt: TGTGCCAGCAGCCGAAGGGGGCTAGCGGTTTCCTACGAGCAGTACTTC

d_gene: .
v_gene: TRBV28
len: 12
j_gene: TRBJ2-7
abundance: once
CDR3aa: CASRTPGQDHYF
CDR3nt: TGTGCCAGCAGAACCCCGGGACAAGATCACTACTTC

d_gene: TRBD1
v_gene: TRBV7-6
len: 17
j_gene: TRBJ2-6
abundance: .
CDR3aa: CASSQGQGNSGANVLTF
CDR3nt: TGTGCCAGCAGCCAAGGACAGGGAAACTCTGGGGCCAACGTCCTGACTTTC

d_gene: .
v_gene: TRBV20-1
len: 13
j_gene: TRBJ1-5
abundance: .
CDR3aa: CSGTGYSNQPQHF
CDR3nt: TGCAGTGGGACGGGCTATAGCAATCAGCCCCAGCATTTT

d_gene: TRBD2
v_gene: TRBV7-8
len: 16
j_gene: TRBJ2-5
abundance: few
CDR3aa: CASSLFTGTRVRTQYF
CDR3nt: TGTGCCAGCAGCTTGTTTACTGGGACTAGAGTGCGGACCCAGTACTTC

d_gene: TRBD1
v_gene: TRBV20-1
len: 13
j_gene: TRBJ1-5
abundance: .
CDR3aa: CSARQGGNQPQHF
CDR3nt: TGCAGTGCTAGACAGGGGGGCAATCAGCCCCAGCATTTT

d_gene: .
v_gene: TRBV9
len: 16
j_gene: TRBJ1-5
abundance: once
CDR3aa: CASSPGIGEGNQPQHF
CDR3nt: TGTGCCAGCAGCCCAGGGATAGGGGAGGGCAATCAGCCCCAGCATTTT

d_gene: .
v_gene: TRBV6-1
len: 14
j_gene: TRBJ1-5
abundance: .
CDR3aa: CASSDAGGNQPQHF
CDR3nt: TGTGCCAGCAGTGACGCCGGGGGGAATCAGCCCCAGCATTTT

d_gene: .
v_gene: TRBV6-5
len: 10
j_gene: TRBJ2-1
abundance: .
CDR3aa: CASSLNEQFF
CDR3nt: TGTGCCAGCAGTTTAAATGAGCAGTTCTTC

d_gene: TRBD2
v_gene: TRBV10-3
len: 16
j_gene: TRBJ2-5
abundance: .
CDR3aa: CAISEARAGGLETQYF
CDR3nt: TGTGCCATCAGTGAGGCCAGGGCGGGAGGCTTAGAGACCCAGTACTTC

d_gene: TRBD2
v_gene: TRBV20-1
len: 14
j_gene: TRBJ2-5
abundance: medium-sized
CDR3aa: CSAPAGGPGETQYF
CDR3nt: TGCAGTGCTCCTGCGGGAGGCCCCGGGGAGACCCAGTACTTC

d_gene: TRBD2
v_gene: TRBV7-9
len: 13
j_gene: TRBJ2-7
abundance: .
CDR3aa: CASKSTSVYEQYF
CDR3nt: TGTGCCAGCAAATCCACTAGCGTCTACGAGCAGTACTTC

d_gene: TRBD1
v_gene: TRBV15
len: 14
j_gene: TRBJ1-2
abundance: .
CDR3aa: CATSRDRWDYGYTF
CDR3nt: TGTGCCACCAGTAGGGACAGATGGGACTATGGCTACACCTTC

d_gene: .
v_gene: TRBV6-2/TRBV6-3
len: 11
j_gene: TRBJ2-5
abundance: .
CDR3aa: CASSYSVTQYF
CDR3nt: TGTGCCAGCAGTTACTCGGTGACCCAGTACTTC

d_gene: .
v_gene: TRBV2
len: 12
j_gene: TRBJ1-6
abundance: few
CDR3aa: CASSEAGSPLHF
CDR3nt: TGTGCCAGCAGTGAGGCGGGATCACCCCTCCACTTT

d_gene: .
v_gene: TRBV24-1
len: 13
j_gene: TRBJ2-5
abundance: few
CDR3aa: CATSDVGLETQYF
CDR3nt: TGTGCCACCAGTGATGTAGGGCTAGAGACCCAGTACTTC

d_gene: TRBD2
v_gene: TRBV20-1
len: 15
j_gene: TRBJ2-7
abundance: .
CDR3aa: CSARGTSGRWEEQYF
CDR3nt: TGCAGTGCTAGAGGGACTAGCGGGAGATGGGAAGAGCAGTACTTC

d_gene: .
v_gene: TRBV30
len: 13
j_gene: TRBJ2-5
abundance: .
CDR3aa: CAWSRAGGETQYF
CDR3nt: TGTGCCTGGAGTCGGGCGGGTGGGGAGACCCAGTACTTC

d_gene: .
v_gene: TRBV6-1
len: 13
j_gene: TRBJ2-5
abundance: .
CDR3aa: CASSKQPQETQYF
CDR3nt: TGTGCCAGCAGTAAACAGCCACAAGAGACCCAGTACTTC

d_gene: .
v_gene: TRBV2
len: 15
j_gene: TRBJ1-2
abundance: .
CDR3aa: CASSKTGQANYGYTF
CDR3nt: TGTGCCAGCAGTAAAACAGGACAAGCTAACTATGGCTACACCTTC

d_gene: .
v_gene: TRBV20-1
len: 13
j_gene: TRBJ2-1
abundance: few
CDR3aa: CSAGADGYNEQFF
CDR3nt: TGCAGTGCTGGAGCGGACGGGTACAATGAGCAGTTCTTC